A selection of T cell receptor beta chains follows, all from one sample in a study of shared clonotypes between healthy human individuals. TCRdb's copy holds only in-frame clones and misses some; the assay was immunoSEQ multiplex PCR. The sample lists 950,000 to 1,300,000 clones, more than 65% seen once, with approximately 1.5% in the top ten. The sequenced sample consisted of memory CD4+ T cells sorted from blood. The receptors derive from a man aged 18 to 29 in good health. Both conserved end residues are part of each CDR3.

J gene,V gene,CDR3 protein
TRBJ2-7,TRBV7-9,CASSWRAGTNPYEQYF
TRBJ2-5,TRBV19,CASTGGASGEETQYF
TRBJ1-4,TRBV28,CASRTGTGEKLFF
TRBJ2-1,TRBV28,CAIRLAGRVNEQFF
TRBJ1-5,TRBV30,CAWSTDSSGNQPQHF
TRBJ2-6,TRBV6-1,CASSESLVKAGANVLTF
TRBJ2-7,TRBV10-3,CAISWTASYEQYF
TRBJ1-5,TRBV7-9,CASGLDNQPQHF
TRBJ2-7,TRBV28,CASRSPAPYEQYF
TRBJ2-2,TRBV7-9,CASSFRGGSTGELFF
TRBJ2-7,TRBV28,CASSSGGGWIHEQYF
TRBJ1-1,TRBV16,CASSRDKDPTEAFF
TRBJ2-1,TRBV7-2,CASSQGGGGRGYNEQFF
TRBJ1-4,TRBV25-1,CASSVGATNEKLFF
TRBJ1-2,TRBV6-1,CASSPGQAPNYGYTF
TRBJ2-5,TRBV5-6,CASSLVGSGGPKETQYF
TRBJ1-5,TRBV6-1,CASSESFGYSNQPQHF
TRBJ2-1,TRBV2,CASTRSGGAYNEQFF
TRBJ1-2,TRBV2,CASRGSGESYGYTF
TRBJ2-5,TRBV29-1,CSVVSIGETQYF
TRBJ2-5,TRBV4-1,CASSQAPRVGETQYF
TRBJ2-1,TRBV29-1,CSVEGRRSSYNEQFF